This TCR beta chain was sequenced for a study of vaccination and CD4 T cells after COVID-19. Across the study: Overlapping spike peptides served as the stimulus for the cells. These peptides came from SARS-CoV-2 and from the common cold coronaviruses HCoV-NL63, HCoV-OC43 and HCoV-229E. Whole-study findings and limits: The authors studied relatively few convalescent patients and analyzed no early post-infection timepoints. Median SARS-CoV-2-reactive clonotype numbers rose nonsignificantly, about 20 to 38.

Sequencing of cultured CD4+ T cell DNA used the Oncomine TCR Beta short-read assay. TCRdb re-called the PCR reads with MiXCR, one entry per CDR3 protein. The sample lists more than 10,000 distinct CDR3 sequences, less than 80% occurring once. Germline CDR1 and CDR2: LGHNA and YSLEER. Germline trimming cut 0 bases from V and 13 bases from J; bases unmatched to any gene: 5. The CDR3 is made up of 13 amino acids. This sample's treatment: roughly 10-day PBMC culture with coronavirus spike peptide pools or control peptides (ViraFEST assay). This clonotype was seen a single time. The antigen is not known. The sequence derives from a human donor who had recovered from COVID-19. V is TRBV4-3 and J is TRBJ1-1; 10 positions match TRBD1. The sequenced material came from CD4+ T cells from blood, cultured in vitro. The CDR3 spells CASSQDLDRGVFF. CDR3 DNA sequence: TGCGCCAGCAGCCAAGATCTGGACAGGGGGGTTTTCTTT.